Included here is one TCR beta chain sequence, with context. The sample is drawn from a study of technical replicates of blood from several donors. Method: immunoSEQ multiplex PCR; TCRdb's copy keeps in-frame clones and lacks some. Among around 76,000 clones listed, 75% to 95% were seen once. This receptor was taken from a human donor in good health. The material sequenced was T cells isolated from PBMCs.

The CDR3 DNA sequence: TGTGCCAGCAGCTTAGCATTGGATACGCAGTATTTT. The encoded protein is CASSLALDTQYF. This sequence joins TRBV11-3 and TRBJ2-3; D remains ambiguous. The V gene's germline CDR1 is SGHNT and CDR2 YENEEA. The V and J ends lost 1 base and 6 bases respectively, with 5 bases between them. The CDR3 runs 12 residues. Together with reference TRBV11-3 and TRBJ2-3, the CDR3 gives the full variable domain: EAGVVQSPRYKIIEKKQPVAFWCNPISGHNTLYWYLQNLGQGPELLIRYENEEAVDDSQLPKDRFSAERLKGVDSTLKIQPAELGDSAVYLCASSLALDTQYFGPGTRLTVL.